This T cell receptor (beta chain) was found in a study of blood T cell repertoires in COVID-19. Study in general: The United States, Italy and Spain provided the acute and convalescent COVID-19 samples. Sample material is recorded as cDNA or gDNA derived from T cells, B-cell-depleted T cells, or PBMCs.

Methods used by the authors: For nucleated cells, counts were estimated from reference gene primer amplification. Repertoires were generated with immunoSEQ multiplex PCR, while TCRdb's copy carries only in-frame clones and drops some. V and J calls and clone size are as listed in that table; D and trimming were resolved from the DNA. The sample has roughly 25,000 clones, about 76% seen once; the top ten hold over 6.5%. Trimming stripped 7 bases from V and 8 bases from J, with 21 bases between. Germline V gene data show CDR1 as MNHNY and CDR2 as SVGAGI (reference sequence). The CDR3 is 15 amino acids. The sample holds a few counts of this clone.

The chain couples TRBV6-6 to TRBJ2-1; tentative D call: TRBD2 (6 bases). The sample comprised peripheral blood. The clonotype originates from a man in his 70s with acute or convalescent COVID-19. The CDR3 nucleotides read TGTGCCAGCATCCGACGGGGGTCCACTCGCGATGAGCAGTTCTTC. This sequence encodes CASIRRGSTRDEQFF.